The 23 T cell receptor beta chains below all came from one sample that was sequenced in a study of T cell repertoires in cytomegalovirus infection. TCRdb used MiXCR to reprocess the reads, holding one entry per CDR3 protein. This sample carries about a million distinct CDR3 sequences, 30% to 40% of them seen once, and the ten largest clones take around 15%. Their cognate antigens are unknown. The material was cultured CD8+ T cells from PBMCs, obtained from culture after CMV antigen stimulation. All receptors come from a human donor in good health (CMV status not recorded). Some clones in this sample may be carry-over from other donors' samples.

Worth noting for this clonotype: Given a much more abundant clone one base away, this may be a read error. The CDR3 nucleotides are TGTGCCAACAGCGACAGCACAGATACGCAGTATTTT. The encoded protein is CANSDSTDTQYF. The V and J genes are TRBV7-2 and TRBJ2-3, with D uncertain. CDR1 SGHTA and CDR2 FQGNSA come from the germline V gene. The length of the CDR3 is 12 residues.

The rearrangement joins TRBV7-2 to TRBJ2-2; no firm D call. V was pared by 1 base and J by 3 bases, with 9 bases between. Germline V gives CDR1 SGHTA, CDR2 FQGNSA. The CDR3 spans 15 residues. DNA of the CDR3: TGTGCCAGCAGCTTAGGTCTAGTGTACACCGGGGAGCTGTTTTTT. Translating it yields CASSLGLVYTGELFF. Full variable domain (outside the CDR3, taken from reference TRBV7-2 and TRBJ2-2): GAGVSQSPSNKVTEKGKDVELRCDPISGHTALYWYRQSLGQGLEFLIYFQGNSAPDKSGLPSDRFSAERTGGSVSTLTIQRTQQEDSAVYLCASSLGLVYTGELFFGEGSRLTVL.

This clonotype was seen only a few times. The gene calls are TRBV6-1 and TRBJ1-2; 7 bases are a match to TRBD1. After removal of 8 bases from V and 4 bases from J, the junction contained 16 bases not matched to a gene. The CDR3 totals 16 residues. CDR1 MNHNS and CDR2 SASEGT come from the germline V gene. In nucleotides, the CDR3 is TGTGCCAGCGGCTACTACCGACCTCGGGACAGCTATGGCTACACCTTC. This translates into CASGYYRPRDSYGYTF.

There are a few counts of this clonotype. The chain carries TRBV27 and TRBJ1-2; weak D call: TRBD1 (5 bases). Germline V CDR1 and CDR2: MNHEY, SMNVEV (reference sequence). V lost 5 bases and J lost 7, with 14 bases in between. The CDR3 loop spans 13 amino acids. Here the CDR3 DNA reads TGTGCCAGCAGTGCCCGGGCGGGGGTTGGCTACACCTTC. Protein sequence: CASSARAGVGYTF.

Only a few counts were recorded for this clonotype. This chain uses TRBV20-1 with TRBJ2-3; 13 bases map to TRBD2. Losses at the gene ends were 0 bases for V and 2 bases for J; bases not matched to a gene: 2. This CDR3 spans 16 amino acids. Per germline, CDR1 DFQATT and CDR2 SNEGSKA (reference sequence). The CDR3 nucleotides read TGCAGTGCTAGAGACGGACTAGCGGGGGACACAGATACGCAGTATTTT. Translation: CSARDGLAGDTDTQYF.

This clonotype was observed a handful of times. The chain is built from TRBV19 and TRBJ1-3; D not resolved. V lost 3 bases to trimming and J lost 0 bases, with 15 bases between them. This CDR3 is built from 17 residues. Germline V lookup: CDR1 LNHDA, CDR2 SQIVND (reference sequence). CDR3 nucleotide sequence: TGTGCCAGTAGTATCGGAAGGAGGGAGAGCTCTGGAAACACCATATATTTT. Its translation: CASSIGRRESSGNTIYF. The complete variable domain, with remaining parts taken from reference TRBV19 and TRBJ1-3, reads DGGITQSPKYLFRKEGQNVTLSCEQNLNHDAMYWYRQDPGQGLRLIYYSQIVNDFQKGDIAEGYSVSREKKESFPLTVTSAQKNPTAFYLCASSIGRRESSGNTIYFGEGSWLTVV.

This clonotype was observed a handful of times. The chain carries TRBV4-1 and TRBJ2-7, with 7 bases aligning to TRBD2. The J segment lost 6 bases and the V segment lost 3 bases, leaving 11 bases of the junction unmatched. Germline V lookup: CDR1 MGHRA, CDR2 YSYEKL. The CDR3 contains 15 residues. The CDR3 DNA follows: TGCGCCAGCAGCCAGGTTATGACTAGCAGAAGCGAGCAGTACTTC. As protein: CASSQVMTSRSEQYF.

This clonotype occurred a few times. The chain recombines TRBV7-8 with TRBJ2-1; D is perhaps TRBD1 (5 bases). The CDR3 contains 13 residues. Between the trimmed V and J ends, which lost 5 bases and 9 bases, there was a span of 14 bases. In germline, CDR1 is SGHVS, CDR2 FQNEAQ. The CDR3 nucleotides read TGTGCCAGCAGCAAAGGGGTCCAGCCTGAGCAGTTCTTC. This codes for CASSKGVQPEQFF.

A few counts support this clonotype. The rearrangement joins TRBV27 to TRBJ2-7; D may be TRBD2 (6 bases). V was shortened by 0 bases and J by 11 bases, with 14 bases between the two germline ends. In germline, CDR1 is MNHEY, CDR2 SMNVEV (reference sequence). CDR3 length: 13 amino acids. CDR3 bases: TGTGCCAGCAGTTTATCTGGGACTGGCCAGGAGTACGTC. It is translated as CASSLSGTGQEYV.

This clonotype was observed once. The rearrangement joins TRBV2 to TRBJ2-7, with unresolved D. CDR1 and CDR2 (germline): SNHLY, FYNNEI. The CDR3 is made up of 13 amino acids. Trimming removed 1 base from V and 4 bases from J, with 8 bases in between. DNA for the CDR3: TGTGCCAGCAGTGAAGGAAGAGAGTACGAGCAGTACTTC. This sequence encodes CASSEGREYEQYF.

This clonotype has just a few counts. The chain couples TRBV5-6 to TRBJ1-1, with D uncertain. This CDR3 is built from 12 residues. V lost 6 bases and J 5 bases, leaving 11 bases between the germline ends. Germline lookup yields CDR1 SGHDT and CDR2 YYEEEE. The CDR3 nucleotides are TGTGCCAGCACCGAAGGGTCTACTGAAGCTTTCTTT. Translated: CASTEGSTEAFF.

The table lists this clonotype with a few counts. The chain couples TRBV6-2 or TRBV6-3 to TRBJ2-5; D is perhaps TRBD2 (6 bases). In germline, CDR1 is MNHEY, CDR2 SVGEGT. V was clipped by 2 bases and J by 6 bases, with 7 bases between them. The CDR3 has 12 residues. The CDR3 DNA reads TGTGCCAGCAGTTACGGAGGGAAGACCCAGTACTTC. Translating gives CASSYGGKTQYF.

This clonotype was counted ten times or more. V and J are TRBV7-2 and TRBJ2-3; 12 nucleotides match TRBD2. The V and J ends lost 4 bases and 1 base, in that order; junction bases with no gene match: 6. Germline V gives CDR1 SGHTA, CDR2 FQGNSA. The CDR3 has 17 amino acids. In DNA, the CDR3 is TGTGCCAGCAGCTCCTGGCTAGCGGGGGGGGGCACAGATACGCAGTATTTT. Its translation is CASSSWLAGGGTDTQYF.

This clonotype turned up a few times. The V gene is TRBV7-9, the J gene TRBJ1-1; tentative D call: TRBD1 (6 bases). V lost 4 bases and J lost 7, with 16 bases in between. CDR1 is SEHNR, CDR2 FQNEAQ, per germline (reference sequence). The CDR3 totals 14 residues. CDR3 sequence (DNA): TGTGCCAGCAGCTCCAGACAGGTGCCCAATGAAGCTTTCTTT. This gives the protein CASSSRQVPNEAFF.

Remarks on this clonotype: A much larger clone lies a single base off, so this may be a read error. This rearrangement joins TRBV12-3 or TRBV12-4 to TRBJ2-7; D is unclear. CDR3 length equals 14 residues. The CDR3 sequence: CVSSQYGRPYEQYF. CDR3 DNA sequence: TGTGTCAGCAGTCAGTACGGACGGCCGTACGAGCAGTACTTC.

This clonotype has a single count. Possible read error: a much larger clone is one base away. This sequence joins TRBV7-2 and TRBJ1-6; no firm D call. The CDR3 totals 14 residues. Germline CDR1 SGHTA, CDR2 FQGNSA. This CDR3 reads CASSLGLYNSPLYF. The CDR3 DNA follows: TGTGCCAGCAGCTTGGGTTTATATAATTCACCCCTCTACTTT.

The chain uses TRBV5-1 and TRBJ1-1, with a tentative D call TRBD1 (6 bases). CDR1 and CDR2 from the germline V gene are SGHRS and YFSETQ. The V gene lost 4 bases and the J gene lost 6 bases, with 22 bases spanning the gap. The CDR3 runs 16 residues. DNA of the CDR3: TGCGCCAGCAGCCCCTATAATCTGGACAGCACCGCTGAAGCTTTCTTT. This gives the protein CASSPYNLDSTAEAFF. Full variable domain (outside the CDR3, taken from reference TRBV5-1 and TRBJ1-1): KAGVTQTPRYLIKTRGQQVTLSCSPISGHRSVSWYQQTPGQGLQFLFEYFSETQRNKGNFPGRFSGRQFSNSRSEMNVSTLELGDSALYLCASSPYNLDSTAEAFFGQGTRLTVV.

This chain joins TRBV7-8 and TRBJ2-5; 9 bases agree with TRBD2. Per the germline V gene, CDR1 is SGHVS and CDR2 is FQNEAQ. This CDR3 comprises 14 residues. J was trimmed by 4 bases and V by 4 bases; bases with no gene match: 4. The chain's CDR3 is CASSSWTSVETQYF. The CDR3, as DNA: TGTGCCAGCAGCTCATGGACTAGCGTAGAGACCCAGTACTTC.

The V gene is TRBV6-6, the J gene TRBJ2-1; 11 bases fit TRBD2. CDR1 MNHNY and CDR2 SVGAGI come from the germline V gene (reference sequence). The CDR3 runs to 13 residues. The V segment lost 8 bases and the J segment 10 bases; nucleotides outside the gene matches: 7. CDR3 DNA: TGTGCCAGCTATAGCGGGGGGGCCGGAGAGCAGTTCTTC. It encodes CASYSGGAGEQFF.

There are a few counts of this clonotype. V gene TRBV28 combines with J gene TRBJ1-6; 7 nucleotides agree with TRBD1. CDR1 and CDR2 (germline): MDHEN, SYDVKM. The CDR3 loop spans 16 amino acids. Losses at the gene ends were 2 bases for V and 8 bases for J; bases not matched to a gene: 9. This chain's CDR3 is CASSLNPGQWDSPLHF. The CDR3 DNA reads as TGTGCCAGCAGTTTAAACCCGGGACAGTGGGATTCACCCCTCCACTTT.

This clonotype has just a few counts. This sequence joins TRBV7-6 and TRBJ2-5; D may be TRBD1 (6 bases). V shed 4 bases and J shed 0 bases, with 15 bases lying between them. CDR1 and CDR2 from the germline V gene are SGHVS and FNYEAQ. CDR3 length: 16 amino acids. DNA for the CDR3: TGTGCCAGCAGCTCCGGACAGAGCTTGTACCAAGAGACCCAGTACTTC. Translating it yields CASSSGQSLYQETQYF.

This clonotype appeared a few times. The chain carries TRBV2 and TRBJ2-1, with D possibly matching TRBD1 (6 bases). The CDR3 loop spans 12 amino acids. The V gene's germline CDR1 is SNHLY and CDR2 FYNNEI. The ends were cut back, 11 bases at V and 6 bases at J, with 14 bases in the middle. This CDR3 is CAFATGTNEQFF. The CDR3 DNA follows: TGTGCCTTCGCAACAGGGACCAATGAGCAGTTCTTC.

The V gene is TRBV7-9, the J gene TRBJ1-4, with TRBD1 as a possible D gene (6 bases). The CDR3 has 15 residues. Germline assignment: CDR1 SEHNR and CDR2 FQNEAQ (reference sequence). Trimming stripped 5 bases from V and 10 bases from J, with 20 bases between. The CDR3 coding sequence is TGTGCCAGCAGCCATTTTGGCAAAGCCAGGGGAAAACTGTTTTTT. This sequence encodes CASSHFGKARGKLFF.